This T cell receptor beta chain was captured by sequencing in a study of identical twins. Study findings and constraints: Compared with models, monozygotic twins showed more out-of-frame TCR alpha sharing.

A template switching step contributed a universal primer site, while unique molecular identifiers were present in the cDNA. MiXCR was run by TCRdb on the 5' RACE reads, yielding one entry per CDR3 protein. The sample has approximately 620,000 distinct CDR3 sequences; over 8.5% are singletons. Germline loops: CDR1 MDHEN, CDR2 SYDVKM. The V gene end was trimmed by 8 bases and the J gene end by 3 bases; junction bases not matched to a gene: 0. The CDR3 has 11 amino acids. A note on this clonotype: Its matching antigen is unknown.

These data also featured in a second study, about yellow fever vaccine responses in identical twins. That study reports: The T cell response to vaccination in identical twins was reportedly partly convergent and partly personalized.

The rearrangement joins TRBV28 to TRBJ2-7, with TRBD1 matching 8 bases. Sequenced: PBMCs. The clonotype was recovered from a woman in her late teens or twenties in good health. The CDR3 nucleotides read TGTGCCAGCGACAGGGGCTACGAGCAGTACTTC. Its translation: CASDRGYEQYF.